Presented here are 8 T cell receptor beta chains from one specimen sequenced in a study of control samples from healthy donors and cancer patients. The protocol was immunoSEQ multiplex PCR, while the TCRdb copy is restricted to in-frame clones and leaves out a portion. The data show more than 150,000 clones, approximately 92% seen once. The sequencing input was blood. The origin of the receptors is a man younger than 35 in good health.

The rearrangement uses TRBV13 and TRBJ2-1; D is possibly TRBD1 or TRBD2 (5 bases each). Trimming stripped 5 bases from V and 3 bases from J, with 11 bases between. CDR1 PRHDT and CDR2 FYEKMQ come from the germline V gene (reference sequence). The CDR3 length is 14 residues. This CDR3 reads CASSGRGDYNEQFF. CDR3 DNA sequence: TGTGCCAGCAGCGGACGAGGGGACTACAATGAGCAGTTCTTC.

Comments on this clone: A read error may produce the germline difference seen at one junction end. This chain joins TRBV7-2 and TRBJ2-5; D is perhaps TRBD1 (5 bases). The germline gives CDR1 SGHTA, CDR2 FQGNSA. This CDR3 contains 16 residues. The CDR3 bases are TGTGCCGGCAGCCCCCGCCTCAGGGCGTTGGGAGAGACCCAGTACTTC. As protein: CAGSPRLRALGETQYF.

This rearrangement joins TRBV2 to TRBJ2-3; D remains unclear. Looked up from germline, CDR1 is SNHLY and CDR2 is FYNNEI. V dropped 7 bases and J dropped 2 bases, with 13 bases sitting between them. The CDR3 has 14 amino acids. The CDR3 bases are TGTGCCAGCACCCCGGGTCGACTCACAGATACGCAGTATTTT. Its translation: CASTPGRLTDTQYF.

This sequence joins TRBV19 and TRBJ2-7, with D maybe TRBD1 (5 bases). Trimming cost V 2 bases and J 6 bases, with 17 bases left between them. Germline assignment: CDR1 LNHDA and CDR2 SQIVND (reference sequence). The CDR3 totals 15 residues. CDR3 sequence (DNA): TGTGCCAGTAGTATAAACAAAGACAGTGGAGCCGAGCAGTACTTC. It codes for CASSINKDSGAEQYF. The full variable domain, in which reference TRBV19 and TRBJ2-7 provide the parts outside the CDR3, is DGGITQSPKYLFRKEGQNVTLSCEQNLNHDAMYWYRQDPGQGLRLIYYSQIVNDFQKGDIAEGYSVSREKKESFPLTVTSAQKNPTAFYLCASSINKDSGAEQYFGPGTRLTVT.

The chain links TRBV6-5 to TRBJ1-5; 8 nucleotides line up with TRBD1. The V segment lost 5 bases and the J segment 7 bases; nucleotides outside the gene matches: 7. CDR1 is MNHEY and CDR2 is SVGAGI in the germline V gene. This CDR3 contains 14 residues. CDR3 sequence: CASSPDRGGQPQHF. DNA for the CDR3: TGTGCCAGCAGTCCCGACAGGGGAGGACAGCCCCAGCATTTT.

The table lists this clone with a count of one. The V gene is TRBV19, the J gene TRBJ1-2; no clear D. Germline lookup yields CDR1 LNHDA and CDR2 SQIVND (reference sequence). V was trimmed by 1 base and J by 3 bases, leaving 3 bases between them. The CDR3 is made up of 12 amino acids. The CDR3 DNA follows: TGTGCCAGTAGTATAGCCGACTATGGCTACACCTTC. Translation gives CASSIADYGYTF.

The chain joins TRBV5-4 to TRBJ2-3; 8 bases line up with TRBD2. Germline CDR1 SGHNT, CDR2 YYREEE (reference sequence). CDR3 length equals 15 residues. The junction had 21 bases not matched to a gene; V was cut back by 10 bases and J by 11 bases. CDR3 loop: CAGSKAGDKIKKQYF. The DNA for the CDR3 is TGTGCCGGATCAAAAGCGGGGGACAAAATCAAAAAGCAGTATTTT.

The chain recombines TRBV27 with TRBJ2-3, with 8 nucleotides matching TRBD2. Germline CDR1 is MNHEY and CDR2 is SMNVEV (reference sequence). The V gene end was trimmed by 4 bases and the J gene end by 3 bases; junction bases not matched to a gene: 3. The length of the CDR3 is 14 residues. The CDR3 bases are TGTGCCAGCAGTTCGGGACTAGAAACAGATACGCAGTATTTT. Translated: CASSSGLETDTQYF.